The clone carrying this T cell receptor beta chain was counted a single time. The sample originates from a study of blood T cells in healthy people across ages. For the study at large: Template switching recovered approximately one barcoded beta molecule for every two T cells.

Germline-derived CDR1 and CDR2 are MNHEY and SVGAGI. The CDR3 runs 13 residues. V lost 5 bases and J 3 bases, leaving 10 bases between the germline ends. A second PCR of roughly 7 to 11 cycles used a sample-barcoded 5' primer and a J-beta primer mix. Tagging of each cDNA molecule was performed by a template-switch adaptor with 12 random nucleotides. Via MiXCR, TCRdb re-called the 5' RACE reads, giving one row per CDR3 protein. The sample lists fewer than 2,000,000 distinct CDR3 sequences; approximately 32% were seen once. The TCR originated in a young woman in good health. The sequenced material came from blood. The gene calls are TRBV6-5 and TRBJ1-1; possibly TRBD1 for D (5 bases). The CDR3 bases are TGTGCCAGCAGTAACCGGGACCACACTGAAGCTTTCTTT. This encodes CASSNRDHTEAFF.